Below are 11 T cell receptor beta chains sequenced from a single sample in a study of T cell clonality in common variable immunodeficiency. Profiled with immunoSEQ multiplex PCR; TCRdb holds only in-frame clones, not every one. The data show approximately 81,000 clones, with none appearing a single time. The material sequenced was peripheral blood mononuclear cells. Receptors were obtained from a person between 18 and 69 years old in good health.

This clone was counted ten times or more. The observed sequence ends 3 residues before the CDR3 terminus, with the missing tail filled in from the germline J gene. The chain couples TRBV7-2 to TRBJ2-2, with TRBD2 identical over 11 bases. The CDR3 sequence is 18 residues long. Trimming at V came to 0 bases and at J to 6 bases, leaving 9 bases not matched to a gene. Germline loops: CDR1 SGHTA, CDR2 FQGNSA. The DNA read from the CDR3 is TGTGCCAGCAGCTTAGCTACTAGCGGGAGAGGTCAGGCCGGGGAG. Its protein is CASSLATSGRGQAGE. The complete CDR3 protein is CASSLATSGRGQAGELFF.

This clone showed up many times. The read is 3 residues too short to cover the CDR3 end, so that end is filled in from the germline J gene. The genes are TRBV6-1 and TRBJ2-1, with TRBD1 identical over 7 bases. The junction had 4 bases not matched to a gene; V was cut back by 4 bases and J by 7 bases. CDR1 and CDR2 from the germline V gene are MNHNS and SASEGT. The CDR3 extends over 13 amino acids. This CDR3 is CASSGQGGNEQFF. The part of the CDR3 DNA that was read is TGTGCCAGCAGTGGACAGGGCGGGAATGAG.

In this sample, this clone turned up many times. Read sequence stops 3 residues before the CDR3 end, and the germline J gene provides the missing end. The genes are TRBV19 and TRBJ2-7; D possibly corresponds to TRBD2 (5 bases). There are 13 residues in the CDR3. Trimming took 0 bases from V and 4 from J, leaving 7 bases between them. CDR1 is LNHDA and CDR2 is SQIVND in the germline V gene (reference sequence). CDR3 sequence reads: CASSIDRGYEQYF. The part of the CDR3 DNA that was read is TGTGCCAGTAGTATAGATCGGGGATACGAG.

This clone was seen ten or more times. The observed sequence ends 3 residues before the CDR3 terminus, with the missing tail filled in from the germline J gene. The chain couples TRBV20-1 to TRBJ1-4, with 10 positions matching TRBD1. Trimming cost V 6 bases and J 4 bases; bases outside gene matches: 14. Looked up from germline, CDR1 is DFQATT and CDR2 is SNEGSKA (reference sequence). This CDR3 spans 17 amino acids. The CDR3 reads CSAKGTGAAILNEKLFF. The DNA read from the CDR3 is TGCAGTGCGAAGGGGACAGGGGCCGCAATTCTTAATGAAAAA.

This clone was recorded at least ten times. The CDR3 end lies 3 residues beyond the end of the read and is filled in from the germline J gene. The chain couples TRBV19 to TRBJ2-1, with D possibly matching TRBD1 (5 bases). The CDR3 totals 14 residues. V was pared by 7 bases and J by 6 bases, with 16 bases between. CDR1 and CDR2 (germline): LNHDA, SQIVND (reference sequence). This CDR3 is CASTTASALNEQFF. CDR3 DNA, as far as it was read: TGTGCCAGTACGACAGCCAGTGCCCTCAATGAG.

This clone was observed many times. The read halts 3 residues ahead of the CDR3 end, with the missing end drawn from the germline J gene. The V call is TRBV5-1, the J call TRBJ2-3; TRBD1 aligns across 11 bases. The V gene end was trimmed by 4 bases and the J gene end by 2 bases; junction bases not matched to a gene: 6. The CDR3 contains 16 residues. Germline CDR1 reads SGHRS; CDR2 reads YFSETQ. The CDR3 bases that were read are TGCGCCAGCAGCCACGGACAGGGGGCTAACACAGATACG. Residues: CASSHGQGANTDT. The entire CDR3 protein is CASSHGQGANTDTQYF.

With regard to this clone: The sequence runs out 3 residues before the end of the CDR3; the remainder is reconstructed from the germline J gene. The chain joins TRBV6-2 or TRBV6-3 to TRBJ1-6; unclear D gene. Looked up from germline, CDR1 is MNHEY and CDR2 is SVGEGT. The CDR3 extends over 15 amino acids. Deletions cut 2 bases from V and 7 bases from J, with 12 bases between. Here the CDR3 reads CASSYQGAWNSPLHF. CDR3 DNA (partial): TGTGCCAGCAGTTACCAAGGAGCGTGGAATTCACCC.

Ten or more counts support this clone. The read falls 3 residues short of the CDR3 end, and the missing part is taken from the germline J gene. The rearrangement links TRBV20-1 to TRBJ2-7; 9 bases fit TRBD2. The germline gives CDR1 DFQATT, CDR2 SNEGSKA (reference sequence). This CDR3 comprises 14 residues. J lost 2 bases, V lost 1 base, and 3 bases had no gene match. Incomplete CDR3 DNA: TGCAGTGCTAGAGTTCGACTAGCGGCCTACGAG. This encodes CSARVRLAAYE. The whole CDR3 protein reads CSARVRLAAYEQYF.

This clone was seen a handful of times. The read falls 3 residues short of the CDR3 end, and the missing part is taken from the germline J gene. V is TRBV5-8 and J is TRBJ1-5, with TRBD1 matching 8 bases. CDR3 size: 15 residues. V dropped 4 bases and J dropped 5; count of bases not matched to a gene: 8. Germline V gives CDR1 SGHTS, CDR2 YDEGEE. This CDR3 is CASSALDREDQPQHF. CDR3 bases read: TGTGCCAGCAGCGCCCTGGACAGGGAAGATCAGCCC.

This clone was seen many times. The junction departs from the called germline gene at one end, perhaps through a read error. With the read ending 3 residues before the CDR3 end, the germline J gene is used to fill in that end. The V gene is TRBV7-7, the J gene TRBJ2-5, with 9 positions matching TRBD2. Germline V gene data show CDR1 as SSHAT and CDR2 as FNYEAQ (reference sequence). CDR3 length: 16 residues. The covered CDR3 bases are TGTGCTAGCAGCCTTTCGACTAGCGGAGGGGGGTCAACC. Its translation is CASSLSTSGGGST. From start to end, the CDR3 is CASSLSTSGGGSTQYF.

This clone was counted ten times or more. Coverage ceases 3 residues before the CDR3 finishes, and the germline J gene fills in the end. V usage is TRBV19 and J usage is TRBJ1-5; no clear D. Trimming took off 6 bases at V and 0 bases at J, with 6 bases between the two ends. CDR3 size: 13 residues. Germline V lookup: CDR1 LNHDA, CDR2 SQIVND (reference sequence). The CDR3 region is CASSTHSNQPQHF. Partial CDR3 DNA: TGTGCCAGTAGCACACATAGCAATCAGCCC.